This T cell receptor beta chain is from a study of cytomegalovirus exposure and HLA in healthy donors. Findings and limits, study-wide: Many donors shared some public TCRs, even though most TCR sequences were rare. The investigators catalogued 164 TCR beta chains as cytomegalovirus-associated. The classifier reportedly diagnosed cytomegalovirus status with high specificity and sensitivity.

This clone came up once. Its antigen is not known. The donors belonged to the approximately 130-subject validation cohort, separate from the roughly 720-subject first cohort. TCRdb keeps only in-frame clones here, not all; method: immunoSEQ multiplex PCR. The sample has about 360,000 clones, about nine tenths seen once. The V and J ends lost 5 bases and 6 bases respectively, with 17 bases between them. CDR3 length equals 15 residues. In germline, CDR1 is SNHLY, CDR2 FYNNEI. The rearrangement uses TRBV2 and TRBJ2-1; D is undetermined. Sequencing was done on a sample of PBMCs. This receptor was identified in a woman between 18 and 29 years old in good health and CMV-seronegative. The CDR3: CASSSETPLSNEQFF. DNA of the CDR3: TGTGCCAGCAGTTCGGAGACTCCCCTGTCCAATGAGCAGTTCTTC.